This TCR beta chain is from a study of CD8+CD57+ T cells in acquired aplastic anemia. The CDR3 contains 16 residues. V lost 0 bases to trimming and J lost 6 bases, with 15 bases between them. The germline V gene encodes CDR1 LNHNV and CDR2 YYDKDF (reference sequence). Previously, flow cytometry had revealed CD8+CD57+ cell expansion in the patients chosen for sequencing. The cohort consisted entirely of patients having severe acquired aplastic anemia. Study conclusions and caveats: Patients shared some 30 CD8+ CDR3 sequences with controls.

About this clonotype itself: Its antigen remains unknown.

TCR beta VDJ combinations and CDR3 sequences were profiled from genomic DNA. TCRdb re-called the reads through MiXCR, storing one row per CDR3 protein. The table records about 190,000 distinct CDR3 sequences, 40% to 50% of them present only once. The chain has TRBV15 and TRBJ2-1; D call uncertain. The sample was sorted CD4+, CD8+, or CD8+CD57+ T cells (not recorded which) from PBMCs. This clonotype was sampled from a human donor with aplastic anemia. This CDR3 reads CATSRDLRGDGNEQFF. In DNA, the CDR3 is TGTGCCACCAGCAGAGATCTTCGCGGAGATGGCAATGAGCAGTTCTTC.